This T cell receptor (beta chain) was documented in a study of OX40 agonist ivuxolimab in advanced cancers. Whole-study context: Each dose-escalation patient presented with hepatocellular carcinoma, melanoma, renal cell or head and neck cancer. Study-wide points: With doses of 0.1 to 3.0 mg/kg, CD4+ and CD8+ blood T cells had undergone clonal expansion by week 6.

This clone was observed a handful of times. Antigen: not known. Assay: immunoSEQ multiplex PCR; the TCRdb copy retains only in-frame clones and omits some. The sample yields over 9,000 clones, approximately 85% seen once. In germline, CDR1 is MGHDK, CDR2 SYGVNS. Trimming removed 6 bases from V and 7 bases from J; junction bases left unmatched: 5. The CDR3 is made up of 13 amino acids. The V call is TRBV25-1, the J call TRBJ2-7; 11 bases match TRBD1. Sequenced material: CD4+ or CD8+ T cells sorted from blood, taken in a trial of the OX40 agonist ivuxolimab. The source is an adult with an advanced solid tumor such as melanoma, head and neck, liver or kidney cancer. CDR3 protein: CASSRDRGGEQYF. CDR3 coding DNA: TGTGCCAGCAGCCGGGACAGGGGGGGAGAGCAGTACTTC.